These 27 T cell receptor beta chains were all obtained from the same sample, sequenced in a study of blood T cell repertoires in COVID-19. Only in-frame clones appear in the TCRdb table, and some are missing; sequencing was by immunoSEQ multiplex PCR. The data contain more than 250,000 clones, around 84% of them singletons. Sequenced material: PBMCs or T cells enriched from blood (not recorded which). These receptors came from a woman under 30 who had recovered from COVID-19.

The DNA of the CDR3 is TGTGCCAGCAGCCCATCGATGGGGCCGAAGTACTTC. It translates to CASSPSMGPKYF. The gene calls are TRBV12-3 or TRBV12-4 and TRBJ2-7, with D perhaps matching TRBD1 (5 bases). V was cut by 6 bases and J by 11 bases, with 17 bases left in between. The CDR3 runs 12 residues.

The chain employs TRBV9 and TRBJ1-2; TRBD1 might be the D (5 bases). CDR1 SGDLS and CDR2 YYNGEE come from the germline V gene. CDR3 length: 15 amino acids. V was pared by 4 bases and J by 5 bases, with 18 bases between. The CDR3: CASSTRGGGPYGYTF. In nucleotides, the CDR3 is TGTGCCAGCAGCACACGCGGGGGTGGGCCTTATGGCTACACCTTC. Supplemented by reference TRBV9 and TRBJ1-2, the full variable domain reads DSGVTQTPKHLITATGQRVTLRCSPRSGDLSVYWYQQSLDQGLQFLIQYYNGEERAKGNILERFSAQQFPDLHSELNLSSLELGDSALYFCASSTRGGGPYGYTFGSGTRLTVV.

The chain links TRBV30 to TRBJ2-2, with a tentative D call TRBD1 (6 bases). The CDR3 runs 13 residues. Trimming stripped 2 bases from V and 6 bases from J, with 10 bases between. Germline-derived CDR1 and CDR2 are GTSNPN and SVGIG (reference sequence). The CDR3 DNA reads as TGTGCCTGGAGTATGGGGGCCTCCGGGGAGCTGTTTTTT. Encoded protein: CAWSMGASGELFF.

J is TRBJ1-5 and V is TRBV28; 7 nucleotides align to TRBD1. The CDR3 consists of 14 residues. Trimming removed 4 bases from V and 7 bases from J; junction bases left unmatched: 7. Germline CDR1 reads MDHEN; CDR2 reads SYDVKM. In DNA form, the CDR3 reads TGTGCCAGCAGTTCACCACAGGGGAGGCAGCCCCAGCATTTT. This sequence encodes CASSSPQGRQPQHF.

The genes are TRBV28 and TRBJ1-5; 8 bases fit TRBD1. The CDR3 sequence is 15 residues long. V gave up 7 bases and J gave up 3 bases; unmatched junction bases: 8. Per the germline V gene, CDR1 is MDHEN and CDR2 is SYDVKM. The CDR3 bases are TGTGCCAGCACCCTAGGGACAGGAAACAATCAGCCCCAGCATTTT. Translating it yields CASTLGTGNNQPQHF.

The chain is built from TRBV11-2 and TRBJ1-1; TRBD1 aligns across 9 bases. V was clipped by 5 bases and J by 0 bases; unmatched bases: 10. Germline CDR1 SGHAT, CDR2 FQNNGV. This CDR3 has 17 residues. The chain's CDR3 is CASSLMGQGSMNTEAFF. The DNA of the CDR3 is TGTGCCAGCAGCCTGATGGGACAGGGATCCATGAACACTGAAGCTTTCTTT.

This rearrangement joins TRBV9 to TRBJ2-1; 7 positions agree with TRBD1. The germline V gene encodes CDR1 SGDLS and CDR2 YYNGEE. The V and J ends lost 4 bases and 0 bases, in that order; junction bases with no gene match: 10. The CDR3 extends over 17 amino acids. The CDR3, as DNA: TGTGCCAGCAGCTCTTCCGTGACAGGGAGCTCCTACAATGAGCAGTTCTTC. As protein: CASSSSVTGSSYNEQFF. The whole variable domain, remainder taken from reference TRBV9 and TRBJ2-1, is DSGVTQTPKHLITATGQRVTLRCSPRSGDLSVYWYQQSLDQGLQFLIQYYNGEERAKGNILERFSAQQFPDLHSELNLSSLELGDSALYFCASSSSVTGSSYNEQFFGPGTRLTVL.

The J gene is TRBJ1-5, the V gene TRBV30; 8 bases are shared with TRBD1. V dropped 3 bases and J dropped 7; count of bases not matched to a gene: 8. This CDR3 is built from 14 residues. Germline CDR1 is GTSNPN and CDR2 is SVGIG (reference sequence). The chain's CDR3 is CAWSGQGQGQPQHF. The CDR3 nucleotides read TGTGCCTGGAGCGGACAGGGTCAAGGCCAGCCCCAGCATTTT. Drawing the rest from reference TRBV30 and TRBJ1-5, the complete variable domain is SQTIHQWPATLVQPVGSPLSLECTVEGTSNPNLYWYRQAAGRGLQLLFYSVGIGQISSEVPQNLSASRPQDRQFILSSKKLLLSDSGFYLCAWSGQGQGQPQHFGDGTRLSIL.

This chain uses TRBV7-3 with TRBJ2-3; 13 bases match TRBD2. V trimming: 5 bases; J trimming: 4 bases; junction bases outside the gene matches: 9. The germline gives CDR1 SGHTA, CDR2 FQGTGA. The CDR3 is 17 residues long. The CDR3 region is CASSPPGLAGSPDTQYF. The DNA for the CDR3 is TGTGCCAGCAGCCCACCGGGACTAGCGGGGAGTCCAGATACGCAGTATTTT.

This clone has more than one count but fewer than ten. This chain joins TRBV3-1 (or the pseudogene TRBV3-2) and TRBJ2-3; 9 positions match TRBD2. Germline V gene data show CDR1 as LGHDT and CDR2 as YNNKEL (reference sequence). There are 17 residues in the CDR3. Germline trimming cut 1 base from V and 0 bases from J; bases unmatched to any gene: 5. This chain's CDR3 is CASSQVVAGVSTDTQYF. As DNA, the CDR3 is TGTGCCAGCAGCCAAGTTGTAGCGGGAGTAAGCACAGATACGCAGTATTTT.

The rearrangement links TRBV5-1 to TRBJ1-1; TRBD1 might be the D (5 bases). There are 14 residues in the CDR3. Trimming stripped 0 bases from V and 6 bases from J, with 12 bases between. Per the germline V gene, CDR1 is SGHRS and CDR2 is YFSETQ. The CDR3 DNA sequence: TGCGCCAGCAGCTTGGGAGGGGAGGTCGCTGAAGCTTTCTTT. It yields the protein CASSLGGEVAEAFF.

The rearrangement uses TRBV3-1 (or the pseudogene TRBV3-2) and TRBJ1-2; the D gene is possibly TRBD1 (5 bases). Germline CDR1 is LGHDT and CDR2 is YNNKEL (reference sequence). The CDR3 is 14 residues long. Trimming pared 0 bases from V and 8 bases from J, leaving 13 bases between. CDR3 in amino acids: CASSQDTGVYGYTF. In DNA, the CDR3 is TGTGCCAGCAGCCAAGACACAGGTGTCTACGGCTACACCTTC.

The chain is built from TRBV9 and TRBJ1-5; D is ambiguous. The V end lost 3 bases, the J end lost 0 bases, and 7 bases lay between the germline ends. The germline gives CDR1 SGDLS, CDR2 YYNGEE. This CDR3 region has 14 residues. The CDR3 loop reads CASSASHSNQPQHF. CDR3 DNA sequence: TGTGCCAGCAGCGCGAGTCATAGCAATCAGCCCCAGCATTTT.

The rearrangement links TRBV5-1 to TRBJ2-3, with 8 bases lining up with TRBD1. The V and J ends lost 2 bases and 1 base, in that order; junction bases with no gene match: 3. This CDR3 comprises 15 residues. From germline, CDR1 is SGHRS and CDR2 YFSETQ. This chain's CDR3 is CASSLAQGGTDTQYF. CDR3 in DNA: TGCGCCAGCAGCTTAGCACAGGGGGGCACAGATACGCAGTATTTT. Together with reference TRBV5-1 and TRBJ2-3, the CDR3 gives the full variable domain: KAGVTQTPRYLIKTRGQQVTLSCSPISGHRSVSWYQQTPGQGLQFLFEYFSETQRNKGNFPGRFSGRQFSNSRSEMNVSTLELGDSALYLCASSLAQGGTDTQYFGPGTRLTVL.

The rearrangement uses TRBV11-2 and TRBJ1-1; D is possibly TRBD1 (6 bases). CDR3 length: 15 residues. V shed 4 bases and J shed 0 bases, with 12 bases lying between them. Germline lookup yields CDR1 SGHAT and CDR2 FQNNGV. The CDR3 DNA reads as TGTGCCAGCAGCTCCTGGACAGTTATGAACACTGAAGCTTTCTTT. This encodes CASSSWTVMNTEAFF.

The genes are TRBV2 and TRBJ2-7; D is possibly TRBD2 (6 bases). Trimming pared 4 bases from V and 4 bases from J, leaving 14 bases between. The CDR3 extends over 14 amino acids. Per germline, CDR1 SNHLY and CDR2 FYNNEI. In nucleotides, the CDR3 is TGTGCCAGCAGTGCGGGGGTTCCCCAATACGAGCAGTACTTC. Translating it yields CASSAGVPQYEQYF. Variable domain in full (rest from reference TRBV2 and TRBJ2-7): EPEVTQTPSHQVTQMGQEVILRCVPISNHLYFYWYRQILGQKVEFLVSFYNNEISEKSEIFDDQFSVERPDGSNFTLKIRSTKLEDSAMYFCASSAGVPQYEQYFGPGTRLTVT.

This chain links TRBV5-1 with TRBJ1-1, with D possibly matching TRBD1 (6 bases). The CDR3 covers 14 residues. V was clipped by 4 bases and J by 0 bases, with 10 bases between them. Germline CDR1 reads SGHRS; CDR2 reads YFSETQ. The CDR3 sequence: CASSQGGMNTEAFF. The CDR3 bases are TGCGCCAGCAGCCAAGGGGGAATGAACACTGAAGCTTTCTTT.

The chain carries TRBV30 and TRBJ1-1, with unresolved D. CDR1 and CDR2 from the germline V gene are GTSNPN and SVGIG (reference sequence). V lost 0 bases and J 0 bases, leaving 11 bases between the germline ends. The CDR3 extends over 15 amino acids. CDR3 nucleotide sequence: TGTGCCTGGAGTGTACTTGGGCTAATGAACACTGAAGCTTTCTTT. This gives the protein CAWSVLGLMNTEAFF.

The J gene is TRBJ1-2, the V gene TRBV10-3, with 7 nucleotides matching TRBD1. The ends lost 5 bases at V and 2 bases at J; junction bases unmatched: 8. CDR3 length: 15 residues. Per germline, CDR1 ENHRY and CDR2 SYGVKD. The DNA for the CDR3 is TGTGCCATCAGTCGGACAGGAGAATTCAACTATGGCTACACCTTC. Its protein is CAISRTGEFNYGYTF.

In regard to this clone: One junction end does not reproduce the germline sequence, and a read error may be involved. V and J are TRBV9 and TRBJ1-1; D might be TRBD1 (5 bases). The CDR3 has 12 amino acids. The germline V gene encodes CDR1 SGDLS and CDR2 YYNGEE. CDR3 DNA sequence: TGTGCCAGCAGCGTAGGGTTTGGAGGGACGGTCTTT. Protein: CASSVGFGGTVF.

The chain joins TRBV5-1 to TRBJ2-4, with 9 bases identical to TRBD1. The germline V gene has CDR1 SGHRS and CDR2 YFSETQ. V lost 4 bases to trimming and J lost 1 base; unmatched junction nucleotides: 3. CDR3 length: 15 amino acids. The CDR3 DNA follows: TGCGCCAGCAGCCTGACAGGGGGGGCCAAAAACATTCAGTACTTC. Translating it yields CASSLTGGAKNIQYF.

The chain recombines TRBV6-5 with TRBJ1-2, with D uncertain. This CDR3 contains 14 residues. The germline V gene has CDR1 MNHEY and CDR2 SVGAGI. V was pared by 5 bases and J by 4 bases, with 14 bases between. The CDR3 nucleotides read TGTGCCAGCAGTCCCCATCGTCGCGGCTATGGCTACACCTTC. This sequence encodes CASSPHRRGYGYTF.

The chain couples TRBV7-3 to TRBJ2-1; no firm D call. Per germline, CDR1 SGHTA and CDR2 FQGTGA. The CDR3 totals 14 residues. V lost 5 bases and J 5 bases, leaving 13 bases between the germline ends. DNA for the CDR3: TGTGCCAGCAGCCCACGAGCCCCTCACAATGAGCAGTTCTTC. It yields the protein CASSPRAPHNEQFF.

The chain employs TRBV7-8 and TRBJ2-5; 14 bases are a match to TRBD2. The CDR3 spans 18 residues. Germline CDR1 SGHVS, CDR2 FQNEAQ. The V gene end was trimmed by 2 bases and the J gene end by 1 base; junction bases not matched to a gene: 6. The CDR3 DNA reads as TGTGCCAGCAGCTTATCTCGGACTAGCGGGGGGTCCCAAGAGACCCAGTACTTC. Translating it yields CASSLSRTSGGSQETQYF.

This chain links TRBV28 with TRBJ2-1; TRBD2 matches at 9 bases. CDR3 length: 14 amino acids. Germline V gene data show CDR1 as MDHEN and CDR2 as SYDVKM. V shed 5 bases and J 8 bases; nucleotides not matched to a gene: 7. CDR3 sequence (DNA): TGTGCCAGCAGTGGAGTAGCGGGAGTATATGAGCAGTTCTTC. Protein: CASSGVAGVYEQFF.

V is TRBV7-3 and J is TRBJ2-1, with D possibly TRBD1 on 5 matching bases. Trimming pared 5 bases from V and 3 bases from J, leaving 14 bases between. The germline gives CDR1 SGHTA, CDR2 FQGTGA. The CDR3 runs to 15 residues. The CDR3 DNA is TGTGCCAGCAGCCTAGACACAGGCCACTACAATGAGCAGTTCTTC. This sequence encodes CASSLDTGHYNEQFF.

As DNA, the CDR3 is TGCGCCAGCAGCTTGGGAAAGGGGGTGAACACTGAAGCTTTCTTT. This codes for CASSLGKGVNTEAFF. This sequence joins TRBV5-1 and TRBJ1-1, with D possibly matching TRBD1 (6 bases). The V and J ends lost 0 bases and 0 bases respectively, with 9 bases between them. CDR3 length: 15 amino acids. Germline CDR1 and CDR2: SGHRS and YFSETQ. The full variable domain, completed using reference TRBV5-1 and TRBJ1-1, is KAGVTQTPRYLIKTRGQQVTLSCSPISGHRSVSWYQQTPGQGLQFLFEYFSETQRNKGNFPGRFSGRQFSNSRSEMNVSTLELGDSALYLCASSLGKGVNTEAFFGQGTRLTVV.